This T cell receptor (beta chain) originates from a study of blood T cell repertoires in COVID-19. Study summary: Acute-phase and convalescent COVID-19 samples originated in the United States, Italy and Spain. The analysed material was cDNA or gDNA that came from T cells, B-cell-depleted T cells, or PBMCs.

Generated by immunoSEQ multiplex PCR, the TCRdb table keeps only in-frame clones and is missing some. The table includes 15,000 or so clones, roughly four fifths detected once. This clone was observed once. The source material was peripheral blood. This sequence originates from a man older than 75 with active COVID-19.

The CDR3 region is CASSYWTKNTEAFF. The CDR3, as DNA: TGTGCCAGCAGTTATTGGACAAAGAACACTGAAGCTTTCTTT. The chain is built from TRBV28 and TRBJ1-1; a possible D gene is TRBD1 (5 bases). Deletions cut 4 bases from V and 1 base from J, with 10 bases between. Germline-derived CDR1 and CDR2 are MDHEN and SYDVKM. This CDR3 has 14 amino acids.